This T cell receptor beta chain was found in a study of CD4 T cells in relation to SARS-CoV-2 and coronaviruses. Turning to the study itself: Of the patients, under 10 were male, a few female, two Hispanic. Study-wide results and caveats: Crossreactivity was assessed only for spike protein, not other viral proteins. Compared with monoreactive clones, crossreactive clones showed significantly weaker SARS-CoV-2 expansion.

The V gene lost 0 bases and the J gene lost 1 base, with 12 bases spanning the gap. CDR1 is SGHRS, CDR2 YFSETQ, per germline. The CDR3 has 16 amino acids. This clone occurred once. What it binds is unknown. Data came from immunoSEQ multiplex PCR; TCRdb stores just in-frame clones and leaves some out. The sample has some 40,000 clones, 75% to 90% seen once. This receptor was obtained from an adult with COVID-19. The sequenced material came from memory CD4+ T cells from PBMCs. The V and J genes are TRBV5-1 and TRBJ2-3; tentative D call: TRBD2 (5 bases). The CDR3 loop is CASSLGRGHGTDTQYF. The CDR3 DNA follows: TGCGCCAGCAGCTTGGGTCGGGGTCACGGCACAGATACGCAGTATTTT.